This TCR beta chain was observed in a study of T cells in Graves' hyperthyroidism and ophthalmopathy. Background on the study: Specimen type is peripheral blood, collected at initial diagnosis prior to any treatment. Study conclusions and caveats: Classification by a 13 V-J model distinguished ophthalmopathy from stable hyperthyroidism.

Amplification targeted TCR beta CDR3 regions from RNA transcripts. RT-PCR in the first round (using the HTBI primer set) targeted the TCR CDR3. TCRdb redid the calling of the multiplex PCR reads with MiXCR, one entry per CDR3 protein. The data contain some 200,000 distinct CDR3 sequences, 17% of them singletons. About this clonotype itself: Antigen: not known.

Hyperthyroidism of Graves' type that showed no ophthalmopathy progression within 18 months was stable. Disease duration under 2 months; hyperthyroidism patients were aged 18 to 65. The CDR3 runs 14 residues. Germline V lookup: CDR1 SGHAT, CDR2 FQNNGV. Trimming removed 8 bases from V and 4 bases from J, with 14 bases in between. The source of this sequence is a woman in her forties or fifties with Graves' hyperthyroidism. The material sequenced was blood. This chain uses TRBV11-2 with TRBJ2-2; TRBD1 or TRBD2 may be the D gene (5 bases each). CDR3 amino acids: CASRFPGTTGELFF. For the CDR3, the DNA is TGTGCCAGCCGTTTTCCGGGGACCACCGGGGAGCTGTTTTTT.